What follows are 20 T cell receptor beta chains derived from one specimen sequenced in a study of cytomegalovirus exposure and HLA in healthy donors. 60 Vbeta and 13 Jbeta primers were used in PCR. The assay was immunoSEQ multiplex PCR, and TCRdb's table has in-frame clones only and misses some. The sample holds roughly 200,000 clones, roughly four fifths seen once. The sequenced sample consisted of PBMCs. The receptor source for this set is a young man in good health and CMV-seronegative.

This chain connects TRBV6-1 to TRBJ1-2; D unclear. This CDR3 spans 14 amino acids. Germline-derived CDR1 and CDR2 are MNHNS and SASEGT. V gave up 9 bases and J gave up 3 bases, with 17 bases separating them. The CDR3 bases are TGTGCCAGTCGGGGAGACCGAAGATACTATGGCTACACCTTC. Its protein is CASRGDRRYYGYTF.

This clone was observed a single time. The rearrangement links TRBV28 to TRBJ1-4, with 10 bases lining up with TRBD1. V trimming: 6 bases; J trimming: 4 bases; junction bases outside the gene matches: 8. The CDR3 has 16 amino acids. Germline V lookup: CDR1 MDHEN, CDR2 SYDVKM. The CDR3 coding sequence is TGTGCCAGCAGGACCGGGACAGGGGCTATTAATGAAAAACTGTTTTTT. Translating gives CASRTGTGAINEKLFF.

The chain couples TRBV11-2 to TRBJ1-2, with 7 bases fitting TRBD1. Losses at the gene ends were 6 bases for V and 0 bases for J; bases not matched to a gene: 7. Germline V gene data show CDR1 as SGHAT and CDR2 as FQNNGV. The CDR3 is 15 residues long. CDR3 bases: TGTGCCAGCAGAAACACCGGGACAGCTAACTATGGCTACACCTTC. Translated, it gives CASRNTGTANYGYTF.

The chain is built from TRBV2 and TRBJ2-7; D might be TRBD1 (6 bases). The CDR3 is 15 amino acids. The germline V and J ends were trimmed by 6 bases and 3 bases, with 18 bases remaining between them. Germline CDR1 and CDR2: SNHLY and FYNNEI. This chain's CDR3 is CASRVATGQLYEQYF. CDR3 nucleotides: TGTGCCAGCAGGGTGGCTACAGGGCAGCTCTACGAGCAGTACTTC.

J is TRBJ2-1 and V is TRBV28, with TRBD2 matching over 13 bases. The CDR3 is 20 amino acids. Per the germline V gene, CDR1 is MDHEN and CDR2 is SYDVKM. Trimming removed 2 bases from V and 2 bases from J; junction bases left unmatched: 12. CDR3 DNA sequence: TGTGCCAGCAGTTTAGGTGGACTAGCGGGAGTGGTGTCCCCCTACAATGAGCAGTTCTTC. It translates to CASSLGGLAGVVSPYNEQFF.

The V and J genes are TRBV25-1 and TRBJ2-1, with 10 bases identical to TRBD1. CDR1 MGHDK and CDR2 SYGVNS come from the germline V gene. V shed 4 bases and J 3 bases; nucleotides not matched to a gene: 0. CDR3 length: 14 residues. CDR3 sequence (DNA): TGTGCCAGCAGTGGGACAGGGGGCTACAATGAGCAGTTCTTC. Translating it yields CASSGTGGYNEQFF.

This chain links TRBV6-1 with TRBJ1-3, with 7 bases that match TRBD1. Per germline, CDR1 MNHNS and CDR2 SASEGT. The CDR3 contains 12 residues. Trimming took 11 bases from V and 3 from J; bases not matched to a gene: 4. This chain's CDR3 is CAGGTDGNTIYF. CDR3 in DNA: TGTGCCGGGGGGACAGATGGAAACACCATATATTTT.

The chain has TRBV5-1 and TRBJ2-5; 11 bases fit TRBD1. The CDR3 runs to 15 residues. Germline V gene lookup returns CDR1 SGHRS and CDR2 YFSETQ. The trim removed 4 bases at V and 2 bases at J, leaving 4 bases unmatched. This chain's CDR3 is CASSADRGLQETQYF. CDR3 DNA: TGCGCCAGCAGCGCGGACAGGGGGCTTCAAGAGACCCAGTACTTC.

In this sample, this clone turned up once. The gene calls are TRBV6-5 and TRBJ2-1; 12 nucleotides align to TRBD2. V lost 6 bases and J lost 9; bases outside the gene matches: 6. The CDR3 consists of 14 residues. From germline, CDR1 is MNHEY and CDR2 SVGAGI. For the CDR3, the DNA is TGTGCCAGCAGCGGTCTAGCGGGAGGGTCTGAGCAGTTCTTC. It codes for CASSGLAGGSEQFF.

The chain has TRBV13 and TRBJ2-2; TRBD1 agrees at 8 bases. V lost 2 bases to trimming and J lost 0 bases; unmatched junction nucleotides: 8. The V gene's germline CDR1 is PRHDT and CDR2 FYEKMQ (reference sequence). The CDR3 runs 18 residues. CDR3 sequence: CASSLTGTGLANTGELFF. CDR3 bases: TGTGCCAGCAGCTTAACCGGGACAGGCCTTGCGAACACCGGGGAGCTGTTTTTT.

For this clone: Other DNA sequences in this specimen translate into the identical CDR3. The CDR3 is CASSLTSSTDTQYF. CDR3 in DNA: TGTGCCAGCAGCTTGACATCTAGCACAGATACGCAGTATTTT. The chain carries TRBV11-3 and TRBJ2-3; D not certain. The V gene lost 3 bases and the J gene lost 0 bases, with 7 bases spanning the gap. The CDR3 length is 14 residues. The germline CDR1 and CDR2 sequences are SGHNT and YENEEA.

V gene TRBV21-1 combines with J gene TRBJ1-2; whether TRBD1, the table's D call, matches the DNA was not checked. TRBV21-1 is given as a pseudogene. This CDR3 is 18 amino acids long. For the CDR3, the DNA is TGTGCCAGCAGCAAAGAGGGGGAACAGGTGAGGTGCGGCTATGGCTACACCTTC. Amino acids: CASSKEGEQVRCGYGYTF.

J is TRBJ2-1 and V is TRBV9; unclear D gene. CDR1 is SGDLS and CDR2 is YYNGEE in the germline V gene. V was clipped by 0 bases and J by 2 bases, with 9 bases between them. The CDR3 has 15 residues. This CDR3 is CASSVASLTYNEQFF. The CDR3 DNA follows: TGTGCCAGCAGCGTAGCGTCGCTAACCTACAATGAGCAGTTCTTC.

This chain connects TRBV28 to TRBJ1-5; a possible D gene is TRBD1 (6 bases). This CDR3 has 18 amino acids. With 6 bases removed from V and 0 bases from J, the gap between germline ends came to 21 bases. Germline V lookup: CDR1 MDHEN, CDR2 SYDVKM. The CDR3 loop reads CASSYPWGRGYSNQPQHF. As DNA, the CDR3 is TGTGCCAGCAGCTACCCCTGGGGCAGGGGATATAGCAATCAGCCCCAGCATTTT.

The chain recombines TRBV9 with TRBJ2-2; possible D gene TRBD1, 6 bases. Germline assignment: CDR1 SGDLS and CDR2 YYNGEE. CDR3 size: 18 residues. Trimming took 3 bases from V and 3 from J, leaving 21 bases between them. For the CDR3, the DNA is TGTGCCAGCAGCGCTCTCCGACGGGACAAGATGGACACCGGGGAGCTGTTTTTT. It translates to CASSALRRDKMDTGELFF.

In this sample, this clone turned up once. The CDR3 nucleotides are TGTGCCAGCAGCTTACACCGGGACAGGCCGTACCAAGAGACCCAGTACTTC. Residues: CASSLHRDRPYQETQYF. The chain is built from TRBV7-9 and TRBJ2-5, with 8 nucleotides matching TRBD1. Germline loops: CDR1 SEHNR, CDR2 FQNEAQ (reference sequence). J was trimmed by 0 bases and V by 2 bases; bases with no gene match: 8. The CDR3 consists of 17 residues.

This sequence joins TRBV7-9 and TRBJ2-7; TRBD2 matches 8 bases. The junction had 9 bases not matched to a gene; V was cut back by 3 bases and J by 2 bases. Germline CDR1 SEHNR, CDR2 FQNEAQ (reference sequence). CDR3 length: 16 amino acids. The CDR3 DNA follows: TGTGCCAGCAGCTTTATAGCGGGACCAAAGACCTACGAGCAGTACTTC. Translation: CASSFIAGPKTYEQYF.

CDR3 protein: CASSELTKTDRVTYEQYF. CDR3 nucleotide sequence: TGTGCCAGCAGTGAATTAACGAAGACGGACAGGGTTACCTACGAGCAGTACTTC. V usage is TRBV25-1 and J usage is TRBJ2-7, with 8 bases lining up with TRBD1. The CDR3 consists of 18 residues. Germline V gene sequence: CDR1 MGHDK, CDR2 SYGVNS. The ends lost 1 base at V and 2 bases at J; junction bases unmatched: 13.

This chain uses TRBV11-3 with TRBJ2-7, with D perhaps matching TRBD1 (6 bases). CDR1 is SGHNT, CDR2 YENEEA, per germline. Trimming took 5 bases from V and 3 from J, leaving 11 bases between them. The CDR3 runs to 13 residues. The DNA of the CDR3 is TGTGCCAGCAGCCTAGGGACAAGCTACGAGCAGTACTTC. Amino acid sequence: CASSLGTSYEQYF.

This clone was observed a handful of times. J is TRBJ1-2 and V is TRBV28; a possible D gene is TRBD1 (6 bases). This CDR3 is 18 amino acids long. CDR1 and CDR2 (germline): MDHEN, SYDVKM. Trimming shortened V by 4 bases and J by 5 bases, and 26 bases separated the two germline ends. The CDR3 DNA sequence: TGTGCCAGCAGTTCCCCAAAGTTCGCACACGGGACATTTTATGGCTACACCTTC. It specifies CASSSPKFAHGTFYGYTF.